Below, 22 T cell receptor beta chains from the same sample are listed, as sequenced in a study of T-cell memory formation after mild COVID-19. TCRdb redid the calling of the 5' RACE reads with MiXCR, one entry per CDR3 protein. The profile shows roughly 450,000 distinct CDR3 sequences, 15% to 20% of them singletons. The sample taken for sequencing was PBMCs or a T cell subset sorted from them (not recorded which). These receptors were collected from an adult woman who had mild COVID-19 (a few samples of this study predate the infection). Cell type and time point are not known.

This clonotype showed up just a few times. V and J are TRBV5-5 and TRBJ1-5, with D unclear. V dropped 3 bases and J dropped 5 bases, with 15 bases sitting between them. CDR1 is SGHKS, CDR2 YYEKEE, per germline (reference sequence). This CDR3 has 15 amino acids. Here the CDR3 DNA reads TGTGCCAGCAGCTCCCTGGACCCCTCCGATCAGCCCCAGCATTTT. Protein: CASSSLDPSDQPQHF.

V is TRBV10-3 and J is TRBJ2-7, with TRBD1 matching over 10 bases. J lost 3 bases, V lost 2 bases, and 1 base had no gene match. The CDR3 contains 14 residues. CDR1 is ENHRY and CDR2 is SYGVKD in the germline V gene. CDR3 region: CAISEDRGLYEQYF. As DNA, the CDR3 is TGTGCCATCAGTGAGGACAGGGGGCTCTACGAGCAGTACTTC.

The V call is TRBV7-3, the J call TRBJ2-2; the match to TRBD2 covers 8 bases. Unmatched junction bases numbered 7, after V lost 5 bases and J lost 5 bases. CDR3 size: 15 residues. The germline CDR1 and CDR2 sequences are SGHTA and FQGTGA. The CDR3 spells CASSPRGGWTGELFF. As DNA, the CDR3 is TGTGCCAGCAGCCCCCGGGGGGGGTGGACCGGGGAGCTGTTTTTT.

This clonotype was detected only a few times. The rearrangement uses TRBV9 and TRBJ1-1, with a tentative D call TRBD1 (5 bases). CDR1 and CDR2 (germline): SGDLS, YYNGEE. The CDR3 length is 16 residues. The V and J ends lost 2 bases and 5 bases respectively, with 19 bases between them. The CDR3 DNA is TGTGCCAGCAGCGTTGGCAGGGCGTTGTTAGGGACTGAAGCTTTCTTT. Translation gives CASSVGRALLGTEAFF.

This clonotype was picked up a small number of times. The CDR3, as DNA: TGTGCCAGCAGCCAAGAAAGCGGGAGGGCGACCGGGGAGCTGTTTTTT. Translation: CASSQESGRATGELFF. The J gene is TRBJ2-2, the V gene TRBV4-2; 10 nucleotides line up with TRBD2. V was pared by 0 bases and J by 5 bases, with 3 bases of the junction left unmatched. Germline values: CDR1 LGHNA, CDR2 YNFKEQ. The CDR3 runs 16 residues.

CDR3 sequence: CARSVHRDSRDRHEQYF. Here the CDR3 DNA reads TGTGCCAGAAGCGTCCACCGGGACTCCAGGGATCGCCACGAGCAGTACTTC. This chain joins TRBV5-3 and TRBJ2-7; D perhaps matches TRBD2 (6 bases). TRBV5-3 qualifies as an ORF whose function is uncertain. Trimming took 4 bases from V and 5 from J, leaving 25 bases between them. The CDR3 loop spans 17 amino acids.

The chain carries TRBV10-3 and TRBJ2-7; 16 nucleotides line up with TRBD2. The length of the CDR3 is 15 residues. V was pared by 10 bases and J by 5 bases, with 8 bases of the junction left unmatched. The germline V gene encodes CDR1 ENHRY and CDR2 SYGVKD. CDR3 in amino acids: CATTGLAGGGDEQYF. In nucleotides, the CDR3 is TGTGCCACCACGGGACTAGCGGGGGGGGGCGACGAGCAGTACTTC.

V usage is TRBV4-3 and J usage is TRBJ1-2; D remains ambiguous. Germline loops: CDR1 LGHNA, CDR2 YSLEER. V lost 0 bases, J lost 2 bases, and 4 bases lay in between. The CDR3 is 13 residues long. This CDR3 is CASSQEQNYGYTF. The CDR3 DNA sequence: TGCGCCAGCAGCCAAGAACAGAACTATGGCTACACCTTC.

This clonotype has a count of ten or more. The rearrangement links TRBV29-1 to TRBJ2-3, with 7 bases aligning to TRBD2. The length of the CDR3 is 14 residues. The V gene's germline CDR1 is SQVTM and CDR2 ANQGSEA. After removal of 7 bases from V and 1 base from J, the junction contained 8 bases not matched to a gene. The CDR3 nucleotides are TGCAGCGCCTTGACTAGCTGGCGCACAGATACGCAGTATTTT. Encoded protein: CSALTSWRTDTQYF.

This clonotype was counted only a few times. The chain combines TRBV4-1 with TRBJ2-1; D not certain. Looked up from germline, CDR1 is MGHRA and CDR2 is YSYEKL. V was shortened by 0 bases and J by 4 bases, with 10 bases between the two germline ends. This CDR3 comprises 15 residues. Here the CDR3 reads CASSQDSPAYNEQFF. DNA for the CDR3: TGCGCCAGCAGCCAAGATAGCCCAGCGTACAATGAGCAGTTCTTC.

This clonotype appeared a single time. The rearrangement joins TRBV2 to TRBJ1-2; 7 nucleotides match TRBD1. Germline lookup yields CDR1 SNHLY and CDR2 FYNNEI. This CDR3 is 13 amino acids long. V was pared by 8 bases and J by 4 bases, with 7 bases of the junction left unmatched. The CDR3 DNA reads as TGTGCCAGCGTGATGACAGGGAGCTATGGCTACACCTTC. Translating gives CASVMTGSYGYTF.

The chain couples TRBV6-2 or TRBV6-3 to TRBJ2-7, with a tentative D call TRBD1 (6 bases). The germline V gene has CDR1 MNHEY and CDR2 SVGEGT. The CDR3 sequence is 16 residues long. Trimming removed 7 bases at V and 0 bases at J, with 19 bases between. The CDR3 DNA follows: TGTGCCAGCACCCCAGGGGTGGGCCGAAGCTCCTACGAGCAGTACTTC. It codes for CASTPGVGRSSYEQYF.

The chain has TRBV4-3 and TRBJ2-1; 7 bases map to TRBD2. CDR3 length: 15 amino acids. V was clipped by 0 bases and J by 6 bases; unmatched bases: 5. Germline lookup yields CDR1 LGHNA and CDR2 YSLEER. Written as DNA, the CDR3 is TGCGCCAGCAGCCAAGACCGGGAGGTATTCAATGAGCAGTTCTTC. This translates into CASSQDREVFNEQFF.

In this sample, this clonotype turned up a few times. An end of the junction differs from the germline gene, which may be a read error. The J gene is TRBJ1-6, the V gene TRBV4-1; 7 bases match TRBD1. The CDR3 length is 14 residues. Germline CDR1 MGHRA, CDR2 YSYEKL. The CDR3 here is CASSQDHRGPVFRF. CDR3 bases: TGCGCCAGCAGCCAGGATCACAGGGGCCCCGTGTTTCGGTTT.

CDR3 DNA sequence: TGCGCCAGCAGCCAAGATGGGGGCGCCGGTCGGTGGGGAGTCTACGAGCAGTACTTC. Protein: CASSQDGGAGRWGVYEQYF. The chain employs TRBV4-1 and TRBJ2-7; D is possibly TRBD1 (6 bases). The CDR3 length is 19 residues. The V gene's germline CDR1 is MGHRA and CDR2 YSYEKL. Trimming pared 0 bases from V and 3 bases from J, leaving 24 bases between.

This clonotype was seen more than once but under ten times. The chain uses TRBV24-1 and TRBJ1-3, with a tentative D call TRBD1 (5 bases). Germline CDR1 reads KGHDR; CDR2 reads SFDVKD. The CDR3 loop spans 15 amino acids. The ends were cut back, 4 bases at V and 4 bases at J, with 13 bases in the middle. The CDR3 protein is CATSDPRDEGNTIYF. DNA for the CDR3: TGTGCCACCAGTGACCCCAGGGACGAGGGAAACACCATATATTTT.

J is TRBJ2-1 and V is TRBV12-3 or TRBV12-4; D unresolved. The CDR3 totals 14 residues. The V and J ends lost 3 bases and 9 bases respectively, with 15 bases between them. The CDR3 coding sequence is TGTGCCAGCAGTTTGACCGCCGGAAGTAGTGAGCAGTTCTTC. As protein: CASSLTAGSSEQFF.

The chain uses TRBV12-3 or TRBV12-4 and TRBJ2-5; D not certain. This CDR3 spans 14 amino acids. V lost 3 bases, J lost 3 bases, and 11 bases lay in between. CDR3 DNA sequence: TGTGCCAGCAGTTTTCTCGGCAGGAAAGAGACCCAGTACTTC. It translates to CASSFLGRKETQYF.

This clonotype was detected a few times. The chain employs TRBV7-6 and TRBJ2-2; 7 nucleotides match TRBD2. J lost 1 base, V lost 5 bases, and 10 bases had no gene match. The CDR3 totals 17 residues. Germline CDR1 reads SGHVS; CDR2 reads FNYEAQ. CDR3 sequence reads: CASSPSFIAGNTGELFF. Written as DNA, the CDR3 is TGTGCCAGCAGCCCCAGCTTTATAGCGGGGAACACCGGGGAGCTGTTTTTT.

This rearrangement joins TRBV5-6 to TRBJ1-2; TRBD1 aligns across 8 bases. V was clipped by 0 bases and J by 2 bases; unmatched bases: 3. Germline V gene lookup returns CDR1 SGHDT and CDR2 YYEEEE. The CDR3 runs 15 residues. The CDR3: CASSLAPGGNYGYTF. The CDR3 nucleotides read TGTGCCAGCAGCTTGGCCCCAGGGGGCAACTATGGCTACACCTTC.

The chain uses TRBV30 and TRBJ1-1; D is perhaps TRBD1 (5 bases). The CDR3 runs to 13 residues. Germline-derived CDR1 and CDR2 are GTSNPN and SVGIG (reference sequence). Trimming left V 1 base short and J 9 bases short, with 15 bases between. CDR3 sequence reads: CAWSAFEGLQAFF. The CDR3 DNA is TGTGCCTGGAGTGCTTTCGAGGGGCTTCAAGCTTTCTTT.

This sequence joins TRBV9 and TRBJ1-1; the D is unclear. This CDR3 has 15 amino acids. Germline assignment: CDR1 SGDLS and CDR2 YYNGEE. Between the trimmed V and J ends, which lost 5 bases and 2 bases, there was a span of 16 bases. This CDR3 is CASSKHRRSNTEAFF. CDR3 nucleotides: TGTGCCAGCAGTAAACACAGAAGATCAAACACTGAAGCTTTCTTT.